This T cell receptor (beta chain) was captured in a study of post-analysis software for immune sequencing data. cDNA libraries for TCR beta contained unique molecular identifiers. Using its own MiXCR run on the PCR reads, TCRdb lists one record per CDR3 protein. The repertoire has around 700,000 distinct CDR3 sequences, 59% of them found once; the top ten carry roughly 12%. Overall study results and limits: Controls had lower frequencies than patients of about 5 TRBV segments, which included TRBV5-6, TRBV5-1 and TRBV20-1.

A note on this clonotype: Its specificity is not known.

The length of the CDR3 is 14 residues. V lost 0 bases to trimming and J lost 4 bases, with 9 bases between them. Germline V gives CDR1 SGHAT, CDR2 FQNNGV. The clonotype originates from a girl aged 2-15 years with multiple sclerosis. This chain connects TRBV11-2 to TRBJ1-2; tentatively, D is TRBD1 (5 bases). The sequencing sample was made of blood. In DNA, the CDR3 is TGTGCCAGCAGCTTAGATGCAGGGTTCTATGGCTACACCTTC. Its translation: CASSLDAGFYGYTF.